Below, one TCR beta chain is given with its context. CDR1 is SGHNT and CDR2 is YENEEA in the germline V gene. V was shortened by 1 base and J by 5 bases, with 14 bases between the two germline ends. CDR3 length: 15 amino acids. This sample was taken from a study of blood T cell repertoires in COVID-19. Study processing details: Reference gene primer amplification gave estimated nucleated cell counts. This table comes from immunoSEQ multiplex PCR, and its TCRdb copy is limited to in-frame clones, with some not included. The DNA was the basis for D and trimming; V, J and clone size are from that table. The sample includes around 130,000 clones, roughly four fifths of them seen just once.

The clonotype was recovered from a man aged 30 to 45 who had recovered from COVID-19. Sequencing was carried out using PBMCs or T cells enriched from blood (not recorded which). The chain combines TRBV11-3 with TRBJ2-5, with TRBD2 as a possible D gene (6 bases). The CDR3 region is CASSLGASVTETQYF. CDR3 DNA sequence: TGTGCCAGCAGCTTAGGGGCTAGCGTAACCGAGACCCAGTACTTC.